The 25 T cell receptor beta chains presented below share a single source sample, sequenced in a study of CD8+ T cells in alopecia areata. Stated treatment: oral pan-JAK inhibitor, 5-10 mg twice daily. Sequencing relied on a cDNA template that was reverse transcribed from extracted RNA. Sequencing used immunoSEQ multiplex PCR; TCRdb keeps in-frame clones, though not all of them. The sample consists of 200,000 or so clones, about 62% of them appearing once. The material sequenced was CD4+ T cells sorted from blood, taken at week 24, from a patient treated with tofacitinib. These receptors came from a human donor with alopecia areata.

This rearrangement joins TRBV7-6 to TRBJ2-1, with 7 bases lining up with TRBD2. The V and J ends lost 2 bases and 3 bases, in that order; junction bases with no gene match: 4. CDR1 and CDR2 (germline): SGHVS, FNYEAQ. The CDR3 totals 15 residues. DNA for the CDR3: TGTGCCAGCAGCTTATCTAGCGGAAACTACAATGAGCAGTTCTTC. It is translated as CASSLSSGNYNEQFF.

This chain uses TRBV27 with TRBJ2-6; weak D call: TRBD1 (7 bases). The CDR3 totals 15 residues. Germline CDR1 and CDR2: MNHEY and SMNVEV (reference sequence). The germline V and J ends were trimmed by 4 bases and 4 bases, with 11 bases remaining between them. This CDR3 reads CASSSGGSGANVLTF. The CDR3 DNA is TGTGCCAGCAGTTCAGGGGGGTCCGGGGCCAACGTCCTGACTTTC.

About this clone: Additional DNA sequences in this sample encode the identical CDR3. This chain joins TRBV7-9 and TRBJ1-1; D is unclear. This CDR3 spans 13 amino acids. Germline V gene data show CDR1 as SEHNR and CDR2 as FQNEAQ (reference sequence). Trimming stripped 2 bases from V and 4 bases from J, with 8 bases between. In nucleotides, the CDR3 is TGTGCCAGCAGCTTACGGGGTGGCACTGAAGCTTTCTTT. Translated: CASSLRGGTEAFF.

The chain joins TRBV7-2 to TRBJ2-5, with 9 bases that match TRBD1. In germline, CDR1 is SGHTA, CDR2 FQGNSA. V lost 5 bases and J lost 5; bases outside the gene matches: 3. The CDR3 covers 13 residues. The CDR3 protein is CASSPGQGETQYF. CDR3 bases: TGTGCCAGCAGCCCCGGACAGGGGGAGACCCAGTACTTC.

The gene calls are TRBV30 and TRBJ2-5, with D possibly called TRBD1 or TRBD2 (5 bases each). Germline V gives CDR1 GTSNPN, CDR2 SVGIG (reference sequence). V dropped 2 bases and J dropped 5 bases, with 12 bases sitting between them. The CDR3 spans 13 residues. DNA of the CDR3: TGTGCCTGGAGTCCCCCGGGACGGGAGACCCAGTACTTC. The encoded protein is CAWSPPGRETQYF.

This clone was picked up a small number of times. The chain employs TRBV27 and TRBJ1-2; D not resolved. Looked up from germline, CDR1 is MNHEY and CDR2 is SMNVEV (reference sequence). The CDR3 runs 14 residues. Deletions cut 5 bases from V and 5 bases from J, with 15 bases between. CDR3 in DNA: TGTGCCAGCAGTCCCACCTTCGGGGAGTATGGCTACACCTTC. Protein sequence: CASSPTFGEYGYTF.

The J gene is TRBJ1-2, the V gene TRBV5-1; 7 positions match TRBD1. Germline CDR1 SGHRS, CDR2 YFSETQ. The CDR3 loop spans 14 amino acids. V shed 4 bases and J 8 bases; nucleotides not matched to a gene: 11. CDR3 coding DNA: TGCGCCAGCAGCCCTGGACAGGCCCAGGGGGGCTACACCTTC. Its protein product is CASSPGQAQGGYTF.

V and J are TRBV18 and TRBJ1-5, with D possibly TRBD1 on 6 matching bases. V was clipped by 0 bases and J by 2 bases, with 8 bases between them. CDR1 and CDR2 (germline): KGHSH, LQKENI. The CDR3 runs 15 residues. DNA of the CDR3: TGTGCCAGCTCACCACCGGGGGGGCGCAATCAGCCCCAGCATTTT. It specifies CASSPPGGRNQPQHF.

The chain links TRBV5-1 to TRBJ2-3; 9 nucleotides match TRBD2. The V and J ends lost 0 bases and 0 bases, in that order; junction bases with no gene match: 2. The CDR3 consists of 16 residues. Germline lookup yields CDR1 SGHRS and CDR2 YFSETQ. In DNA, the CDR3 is TGCGCCAGCAGCTTGGTGACTAGCGGCAGCACAGATACGCAGTATTTT. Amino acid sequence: CASSLVTSGSTDTQYF.

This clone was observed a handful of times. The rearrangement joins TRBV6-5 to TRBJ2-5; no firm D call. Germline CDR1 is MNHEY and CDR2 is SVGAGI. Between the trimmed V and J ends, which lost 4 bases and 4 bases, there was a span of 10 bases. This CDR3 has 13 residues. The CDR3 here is CASSSSGPETQYF. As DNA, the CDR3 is TGTGCCAGCAGTTCTTCCGGGCCAGAGACCCAGTACTTC.

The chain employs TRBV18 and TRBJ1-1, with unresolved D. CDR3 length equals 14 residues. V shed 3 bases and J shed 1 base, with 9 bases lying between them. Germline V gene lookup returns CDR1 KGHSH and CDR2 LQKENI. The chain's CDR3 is CASSPEAGNTEAFF. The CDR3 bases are TGTGCCAGCTCACCGGAGGCAGGGAACACTGAAGCTTTCTTT.

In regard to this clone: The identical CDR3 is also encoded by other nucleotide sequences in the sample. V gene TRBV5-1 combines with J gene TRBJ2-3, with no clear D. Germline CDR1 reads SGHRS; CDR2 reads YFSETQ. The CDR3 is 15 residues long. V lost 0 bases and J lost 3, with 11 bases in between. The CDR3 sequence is CASSLVPGSTDTQYF. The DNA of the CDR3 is TGCGCCAGCAGCTTGGTTCCGGGTTCTACAGATACGCAGTATTTT.

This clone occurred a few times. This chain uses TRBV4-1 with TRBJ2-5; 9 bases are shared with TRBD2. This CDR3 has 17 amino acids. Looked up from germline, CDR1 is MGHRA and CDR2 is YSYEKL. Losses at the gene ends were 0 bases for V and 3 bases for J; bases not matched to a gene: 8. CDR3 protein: CASSQDWLAGSEETQYF. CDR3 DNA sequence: TGCGCCAGCAGCCAAGATTGGCTAGCGGGAAGCGAAGAGACCCAGTACTTC.

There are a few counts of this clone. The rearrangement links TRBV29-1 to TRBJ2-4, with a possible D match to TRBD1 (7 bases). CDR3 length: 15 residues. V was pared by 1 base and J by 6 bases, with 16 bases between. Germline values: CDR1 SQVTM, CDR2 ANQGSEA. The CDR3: CSVEVTQGGRNIQYF. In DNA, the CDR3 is TGCAGCGTTGAAGTGACCCAGGGGGGCAGAAACATTCAGTACTTC.

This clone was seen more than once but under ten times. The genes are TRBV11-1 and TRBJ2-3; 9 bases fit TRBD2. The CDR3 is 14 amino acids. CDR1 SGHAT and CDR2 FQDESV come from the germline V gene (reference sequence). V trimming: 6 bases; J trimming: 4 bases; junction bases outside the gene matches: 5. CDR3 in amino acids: CASSPRLAADTQYF. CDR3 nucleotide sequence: TGTGCCAGCAGTCCCCGACTAGCGGCAGATACGCAGTATTTT.

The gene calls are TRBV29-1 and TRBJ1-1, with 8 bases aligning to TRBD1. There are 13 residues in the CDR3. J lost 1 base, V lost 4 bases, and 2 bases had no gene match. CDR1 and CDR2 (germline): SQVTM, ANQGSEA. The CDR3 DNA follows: TGCAGCGTTGGGACAGGGAGGAACACTGAAGCTTTCTTT. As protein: CSVGTGRNTEAFF.

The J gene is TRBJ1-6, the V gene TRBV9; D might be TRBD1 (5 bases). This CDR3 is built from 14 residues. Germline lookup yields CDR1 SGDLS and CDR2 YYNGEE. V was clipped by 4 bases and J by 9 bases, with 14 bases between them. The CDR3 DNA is TGTGCCAGCAGCCGGGGTCATGGGGCTTCACCCCTCCACTTT. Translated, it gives CASSRGHGASPLHF.

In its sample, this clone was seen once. The CDR3 DNA reads as TGCGCCAGCAGCCAGCGTTGGGAGGCTGAGCAGTTCTTC. Its protein product is CASSQRWEAEQFF. The rearrangement links TRBV4-1 to TRBJ2-1; D is perhaps TRBD2 (6 bases). Trimming removed 3 bases at V and 9 bases at J, with 12 bases between. This CDR3 region has 13 residues. Germline assignment: CDR1 MGHRA and CDR2 YSYEKL.

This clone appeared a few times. CDR3 bases: TGTGCCAGTAGTCTACGGGGCCAACCTATCCCAGCTTTCTTT. Translation: CASSLRGQPIPAFF. This rearrangement joins TRBV19 to TRBJ1-1; tentatively, D is TRBD1 (5 bases). V was shortened by 5 bases and J by 10 bases, with 20 bases between the two germline ends. The germline CDR1 and CDR2 sequences are LNHDA and SQIVND (reference sequence). The CDR3 spans 14 residues.

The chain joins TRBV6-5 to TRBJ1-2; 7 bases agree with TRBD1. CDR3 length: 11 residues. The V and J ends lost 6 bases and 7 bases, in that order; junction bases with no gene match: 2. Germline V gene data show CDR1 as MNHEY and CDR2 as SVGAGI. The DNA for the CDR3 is TGTGCCAGCAGGACAGGGTTTGGCTACACCTTC. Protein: CASRTGFGYTF.

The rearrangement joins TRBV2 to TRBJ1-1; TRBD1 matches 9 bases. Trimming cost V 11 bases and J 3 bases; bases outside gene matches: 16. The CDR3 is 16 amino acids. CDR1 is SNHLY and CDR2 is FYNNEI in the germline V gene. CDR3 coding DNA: TGTGCCGGATACGGGGACAGGGTCACTATGGACACTGAAGCTTTCTTT. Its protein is CAGYGDRVTMDTEAFF.

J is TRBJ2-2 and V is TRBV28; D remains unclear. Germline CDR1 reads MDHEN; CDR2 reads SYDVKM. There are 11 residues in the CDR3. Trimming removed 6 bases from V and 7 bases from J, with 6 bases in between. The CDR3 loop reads CASSQSGELFF. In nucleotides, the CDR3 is TGTGCCAGCAGCCAAAGCGGGGAGCTGTTTTTT.

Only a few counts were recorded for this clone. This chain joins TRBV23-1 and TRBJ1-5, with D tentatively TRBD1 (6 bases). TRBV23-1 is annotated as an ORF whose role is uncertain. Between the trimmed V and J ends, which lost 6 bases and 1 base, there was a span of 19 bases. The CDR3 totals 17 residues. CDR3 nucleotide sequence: TGCGCCAGCAGCCGGAGGGGGAAGGTCCGGAGCAATCAGCCCCAGCATTTT. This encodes CASSRRGKVRSNQPQHF.

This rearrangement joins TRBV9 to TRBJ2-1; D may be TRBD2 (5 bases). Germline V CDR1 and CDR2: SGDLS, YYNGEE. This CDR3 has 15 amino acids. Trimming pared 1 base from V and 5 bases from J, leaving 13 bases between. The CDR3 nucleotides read TGTGCCAGCAGCGTAAGGGCCAGCGGACACAATGAGCAGTTCTTC. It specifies CASSVRASGHNEQFF.

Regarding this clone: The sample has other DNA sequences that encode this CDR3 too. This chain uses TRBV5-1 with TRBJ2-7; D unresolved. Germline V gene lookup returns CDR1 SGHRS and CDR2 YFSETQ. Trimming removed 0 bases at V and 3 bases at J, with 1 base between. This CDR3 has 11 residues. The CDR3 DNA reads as TGCGCCAGCAGCTTGGGCTACGAGCAGTACTTC. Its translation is CASSLGYEQYF.